This entry describes one T cell receptor (beta chain). Its matching antigen is unknown. The CDR3 extends over 16 amino acids. V lost 3 bases and J lost 2; bases outside the gene matches: 10. The germline CDR1 and CDR2 sequences are MNHNY and SVGAGI (reference sequence). Specified time point: cycle 4 day 1 (C4D1), after less than 7 weeks of nivolumab. Each patient's relapse followed autologous stem cell transplantation, and brentuximab vedotin exposure varied. TCRdb's copy holds only in-frame clones and misses some; the assay was immunoSEQ multiplex PCR. Here the sample spans some 110,000 clones, more than 70% being singletons. The sample originates from a study of PD-1 blockade in classical Hodgkin lymphoma. General observations from the study: It was reported that newly diagnosed patients had less baseline TCR diversity than healthy donors.

The material was peripheral blood mononuclear cells (PBMCs), obtained before the fourth cycle of nivolumab. The chain is built from TRBV6-6 and TRBJ2-7, with 7 bases matching TRBD1. The clonotype comes from a human donor with classical Hodgkin lymphoma. The CDR3 DNA is TGTGCCAGCAGTTATTGGGACAGCCCTCGAGCCTACGAGCAGTACTTC. Protein sequence: CASSYWDSPRAYEQYF.